A single sample gave rise to the 27 T cell receptor beta chains below, sequenced in a study of blood T cell repertoires in COVID-19. The data were produced by immunoSEQ multiplex PCR, yet TCRdb's version contains in-frame clones alone and is incomplete. The sample has about 440,000 clones; roughly 88% are singletons. Material: PBMCs or T cells enriched from blood (not recorded which). The origin of the receptors is a man aged 18 to 30 who had recovered from COVID-19.

The chain employs TRBV3-1 (or the pseudogene TRBV3-2) and TRBJ1-2, with D tentatively TRBD1 (5 bases). The CDR3 loop spans 16 amino acids. V lost 4 bases, J lost 4 bases, and 19 bases lay in between. CDR1 and CDR2 (germline): LGHDT, YNNKEL (reference sequence). The CDR3 DNA reads TGTGCCAGCAGCCGCCAAATAAGGACGGGACTCTATGGCTACACCTTC. It is translated as CASSRQIRTGLYGYTF.

V gene TRBV24-1 combines with J gene TRBJ1-3, with no clear D. The germline V gene encodes CDR1 KGHDR and CDR2 SFDVKD. The CDR3 length is 14 residues. V was trimmed by 5 bases and J by 2 bases, leaving 9 bases between them. The CDR3 DNA reads TGTGCCACCAGTGTAAGTGGCACTGGAAACACCATATATTTT. It translates to CATSVSGTGNTIYF.

Note on this clone: This sample also contains other DNA sequences that code for the same CDR3. Here the CDR3 DNA reads TGTGCCAGCAGCTTGGCTCGCGGAACCTACAATGAGCAGTTCTTC. Translating gives CASSLARGTYNEQFF. The gene calls are TRBV7-2 and TRBJ2-1; no clear D. CDR1 is SGHTA, CDR2 FQGNSA, per germline. The CDR3 contains 15 residues. Trimming shortened V by 3 bases and J by 2 bases, and 11 bases separated the two germline ends.

The CDR3 sequence is CASSLVGSISPLHF. The CDR3 DNA follows: TGTGCCAGCAGCTTAGTAGGGAGTATCTCACCCCTCCACTTT. V gene TRBV7-8 combines with J gene TRBJ1-6; D call uncertain. In germline, CDR1 is SGHVS, CDR2 FQNEAQ. The V end was cut by 1 base, the J end by 10 bases, with 11 bases between. The CDR3 totals 14 residues.

The rearrangement links TRBV15 to TRBJ2-2; D might be TRBD1 (6 bases). The CDR3 has 16 residues. The V gene's germline CDR1 is LNHNV and CDR2 YYDKDF (reference sequence). Trimming took 1 base from V and 4 from J, leaving 13 bases between them. The DNA of the CDR3 is TGTGCCACCAGCAGAGGTATCAGGGGCGGCACCGGGGAGCTGTTTTTT. Translating gives CATSRGIRGGTGELFF.

The rearrangement joins TRBV9 to TRBJ1-3; D unclear. The CDR3 extends over 15 amino acids. In germline, CDR1 is SGDLS, CDR2 YYNGEE. V was clipped by 4 bases and J by 1 base, with 12 bases between them. This CDR3 reads CASSPRQASGNTIYF. As DNA, the CDR3 is TGTGCCAGCAGCCCCCGGCAGGCGTCTGGAAACACCATATATTTT.

This clone was observed once. The V call is TRBV19, the J call TRBJ1-5, with 9 positions matching TRBD1. This CDR3 spans 16 amino acids. The V gene end was trimmed by 0 bases and the J gene end by 7 bases; junction bases not matched to a gene: 7. Germline V CDR1 and CDR2: LNHDA, SQIVND (reference sequence). The CDR3 region is CASSIDLWDRVQPQHF. CDR3 bases: TGTGCCAGTAGTATAGATCTATGGGACAGGGTACAGCCCCAGCATTTT.

This clone was seen more than once but under ten times. The V gene is TRBV5-4, the J gene TRBJ1-1; TRBD1 aligns across 9 bases. In germline, CDR1 is SGHNT, CDR2 YYREEE (reference sequence). V was pared by 5 bases and J by 4 bases, with 6 bases of the junction left unmatched. The CDR3 totals 14 residues. The CDR3 loop is CASRVTQGATEAFF. The CDR3 DNA follows: TGTGCCAGCAGGGTCACACAGGGGGCCACTGAAGCTTTCTTT.

The chain recombines TRBV5-4 with TRBJ1-1, with 8 bases lining up with TRBD1. Germline loops: CDR1 SGHNT, CDR2 YYREEE (reference sequence). CDR3 length: 15 residues. V was pared by 3 bases and J by 1 base, with 5 bases of the junction left unmatched. CDR3 coding DNA: TGTGCCAGCAGCTCACCGACAGGGGCGAACACTGAAGCTTTCTTT. Its protein product is CASSSPTGANTEAFF.

This clone showed up just once. V is TRBV23-1 and J is TRBJ2-1, with 7 nucleotides matching TRBD1. Being an ORF, TRBV23-1 has a function that is uncertain. The trim removed 11 bases at V and 6 bases at J, leaving 16 bases unmatched. This CDR3 is 15 amino acids long. The CDR3 sequence: CAYSRPPDRCNEQFF. The CDR3 nucleotides are TGCGCCTACTCCCGACCCCCGGACAGGTGCAATGAGCAGTTCTTC.

The chain recombines TRBV15 with TRBJ1-3; 11 bases align to TRBD1. The CDR3 length is 16 residues. J lost 0 bases, V lost 4 bases, and 2 bases had no gene match. Germline CDR1 is LNHNV and CDR2 is YYDKDF (reference sequence). Here the CDR3 DNA reads TGTGCCACCAGCACGGGACAGGGGGTCTCTGGAAACACCATATATTTT. Its translation is CATSTGQGVSGNTIYF.

The V call is TRBV5-1, the J call TRBJ2-1, with 14 nucleotides matching TRBD2. CDR3 size: 16 residues. The V gene's germline CDR1 is SGHRS and CDR2 YFSETQ. J gave up 8 bases and V 4 bases, and 8 bases lay outside the gene matches. CDR3 region: CASSPGLAGGMDEQFF. CDR3 bases: TGCGCCAGCAGCCCCGGACTAGCGGGAGGTATGGATGAGCAGTTCTTC. The whole variable domain, remainder taken from reference TRBV5-1 and TRBJ2-1, is KAGVTQTPRYLIKTRGQQVTLSCSPISGHRSVSWYQQTPGQGLQFLFEYFSETQRNKGNFPGRFSGRQFSNSRSEMNVSTLELGDSALYLCASSPGLAGGMDEQFFGPGTRLTVL.

The DNA of the CDR3 is TGTGCCAGCAGCCGGCAGCGGGATACGCAGTATTTT. Translating it yields CASSRQRDTQYF. V and J are TRBV14 and TRBJ2-3, with a possible D match to TRBD2 (5 bases). V was trimmed by 4 bases and J by 6 bases, leaving 8 bases between them. CDR1 is SGHDN and CDR2 is FVKESK in the germline V gene. This CDR3 comprises 12 residues.

V and J are TRBV30 and TRBJ2-7, with TRBD1 as a possible D gene (6 bases). Germline V gene lookup returns CDR1 GTSNPN and CDR2 SVGIG (reference sequence). This CDR3 spans 12 amino acids. V lost 8 bases to trimming and J lost 2 bases, with 13 bases between them. CDR3 sequence (DNA): TGTGCCAGCATCCGACAGGCCTACGAGCAGTACTTC. Protein: CASIRQAYEQYF.

The chain recombines TRBV6-5 with TRBJ2-3, with 9 positions matching TRBD2. Per germline, CDR1 MNHEY and CDR2 SVGAGI. V lost 6 bases, J lost 2 bases, and 6 bases stayed unmatched. The CDR3 extends over 15 amino acids. The CDR3 loop is CASSRGRVNTDTQYF. The CDR3 DNA reads as TGTGCCAGCAGCCGCGGGAGGGTGAACACAGATACGCAGTATTTT.

This chain joins TRBV19 and TRBJ2-5, with 7 bases aligning to TRBD1. Germline CDR1 LNHDA, CDR2 SQIVND (reference sequence). CDR3 size: 16 residues. Unmatched junction bases numbered 7, after V lost 3 bases and J lost 0 bases. The CDR3 is CASSIRDRNNQETQYF. CDR3 sequence (DNA): TGTGCCAGTAGTATCCGGGACAGAAATAACCAAGAGACCCAGTACTTC.

V and J are TRBV28 and TRBJ1-2; tentative D call: TRBD1 (6 bases). Trimming cost V 1 base and J 2 bases, with 11 bases left between them. CDR1 and CDR2 (germline): MDHEN, SYDVKM. The CDR3 sequence is 15 residues long. The CDR3 DNA reads TGTGCCAGCAGTTTATTAGTCGGGACAAACTATGGCTACACCTTC. Translating it yields CASSLLVGTNYGYTF.

The genes are TRBV27 and TRBJ2-7, with D perhaps TRBD1 (6 bases). Germline CDR1 is MNHEY and CDR2 is SMNVEV (reference sequence). Trimming stripped 5 bases from V and 4 bases from J, with 15 bases between. CDR3 length: 14 amino acids. The CDR3 DNA reads TGTGCCAGCAGTACCGGGACAAATTCTTACGAGCAGTACTTC. Its translation: CASSTGTNSYEQYF.

The J gene is TRBJ2-3, the V gene TRBV5-1, with a tentative D call TRBD1 (5 bases). Trimming took 4 bases from V and 4 from J, leaving 16 bases between them. CDR1 and CDR2 (germline): SGHRS, YFSETQ. The CDR3 loop spans 15 amino acids. The CDR3 DNA follows: TGCGCCAGCAGCCCGTCCAGGGCGCCGGCAGATACGCAGTATTTT. Amino acids: CASSPSRAPADTQYF.

This clone came up a few times. The chain is built from TRBV10-1 and TRBJ1-1; D perhaps matches TRBD1 (5 bases). The CDR3 runs 12 residues. The V end lost 2 bases, the J end lost 7 bases, and 8 bases lay between the germline ends. Per germline, CDR1 WNHNN and CDR2 SYGVQD (reference sequence). The CDR3 protein is CASSEGHREAFF. The CDR3 DNA is TGCGCCAGCAGTGAGGGACACCGTGAAGCTTTCTTT.

A single count supports this clone. This sequence joins TRBV6-1 and TRBJ2-7, with D maybe TRBD2 (5 bases). The CDR3 sequence is 13 residues long. The ends were cut back, 3 bases at V and 5 bases at J, with 11 bases in the middle. Germline CDR1 and CDR2: MNHNS and SASEGT. The CDR3 DNA sequence: TGTGCCAGCAGTGAGCAGCGGCATGACGAGCAGTACTTC. Protein sequence: CASSEQRHDEQYF.

The CDR3: CASSLNRDEKLFF. DNA of the CDR3: TGCGCCAGCAGCTTGAATCGGGATGAAAAACTGTTTTTT. V gene TRBV5-1 combines with J gene TRBJ1-4; D remains unclear. The CDR3 consists of 13 residues. Germline CDR1 SGHRS, CDR2 YFSETQ. Trimming stripped 1 base from V and 6 bases from J, with 7 bases between.

V usage is TRBV6-5 and J usage is TRBJ1-1; tentatively, D is TRBD1 (5 bases). CDR1 and CDR2 from the germline V gene are MNHEY and SVGAGI. CDR3 size: 13 residues. Trimming removed 8 bases from V and 10 bases from J, with 20 bases in between. The DNA of the CDR3 is TGTGCCAGCCCAAGGGGCGGAACCCCGGGAGCTTTCTTT. Translating gives CASPRGGTPGAFF.

The chain couples TRBV7-2 to TRBJ2-1, with D tentatively TRBD1 (6 bases). The CDR3 extends over 15 amino acids. Germline V gene lookup returns CDR1 SGHTA and CDR2 FQGNSA. V was shortened by 2 bases and J by 4 bases, with 12 bases between the two germline ends. The CDR3 loop is CASSLHRARYNEQFF. CDR3 bases: TGTGCCAGCAGCTTACACAGGGCTCGGTACAATGAGCAGTTCTTC. Full variable domain (rest looked up from reference TRBV7-2 and TRBJ2-1): GAGVSQSPSNKVTEKGKDVELRCDPISGHTALYWYRQSLGQGLEFLIYFQGNSAPDKSGLPSDRFSAERTGGSVSTLTIQRTQQEDSAVYLCASSLHRARYNEQFFGPGTRLTVL.

The chain couples TRBV9 to TRBJ1-1; 7 nucleotides agree with TRBD1. CDR3 length equals 15 residues. Losses at the gene ends were 3 bases for V and 4 bases for J; bases not matched to a gene: 9. Germline V lookup: CDR1 SGDLS, CDR2 YYNGEE. The CDR3 protein is CASSALTGLSTEAFF. In nucleotides, the CDR3 is TGTGCCAGCAGCGCGCTGACAGGGCTGAGCACTGAAGCTTTCTTT.

V gene TRBV11-3 combines with J gene TRBJ2-1, with a possible D match to TRBD2 (5 bases). V lost 5 bases to trimming and J lost 9 bases, with 11 bases between them. There are 12 residues in the CDR3. Germline V gene lookup returns CDR1 SGHNT and CDR2 YENEEA. The chain's CDR3 is CASSRTPPEQFF. CDR3 DNA: TGTGCCAGCAGCAGGACTCCTCCTGAGCAGTTCTTC.

V and J are TRBV18 and TRBJ1-2; maybe TRBD1 (6 bases). CDR3 length: 15 amino acids. V lost 4 bases, J lost 2 bases, and 14 bases lay in between. CDR1 and CDR2 (germline): KGHSH, LQKENI. The CDR3 here is CASSLSFGQNYGYTF. CDR3 DNA: TGTGCCAGCTCACTCTCTTTCGGACAGAACTATGGCTACACCTTC.